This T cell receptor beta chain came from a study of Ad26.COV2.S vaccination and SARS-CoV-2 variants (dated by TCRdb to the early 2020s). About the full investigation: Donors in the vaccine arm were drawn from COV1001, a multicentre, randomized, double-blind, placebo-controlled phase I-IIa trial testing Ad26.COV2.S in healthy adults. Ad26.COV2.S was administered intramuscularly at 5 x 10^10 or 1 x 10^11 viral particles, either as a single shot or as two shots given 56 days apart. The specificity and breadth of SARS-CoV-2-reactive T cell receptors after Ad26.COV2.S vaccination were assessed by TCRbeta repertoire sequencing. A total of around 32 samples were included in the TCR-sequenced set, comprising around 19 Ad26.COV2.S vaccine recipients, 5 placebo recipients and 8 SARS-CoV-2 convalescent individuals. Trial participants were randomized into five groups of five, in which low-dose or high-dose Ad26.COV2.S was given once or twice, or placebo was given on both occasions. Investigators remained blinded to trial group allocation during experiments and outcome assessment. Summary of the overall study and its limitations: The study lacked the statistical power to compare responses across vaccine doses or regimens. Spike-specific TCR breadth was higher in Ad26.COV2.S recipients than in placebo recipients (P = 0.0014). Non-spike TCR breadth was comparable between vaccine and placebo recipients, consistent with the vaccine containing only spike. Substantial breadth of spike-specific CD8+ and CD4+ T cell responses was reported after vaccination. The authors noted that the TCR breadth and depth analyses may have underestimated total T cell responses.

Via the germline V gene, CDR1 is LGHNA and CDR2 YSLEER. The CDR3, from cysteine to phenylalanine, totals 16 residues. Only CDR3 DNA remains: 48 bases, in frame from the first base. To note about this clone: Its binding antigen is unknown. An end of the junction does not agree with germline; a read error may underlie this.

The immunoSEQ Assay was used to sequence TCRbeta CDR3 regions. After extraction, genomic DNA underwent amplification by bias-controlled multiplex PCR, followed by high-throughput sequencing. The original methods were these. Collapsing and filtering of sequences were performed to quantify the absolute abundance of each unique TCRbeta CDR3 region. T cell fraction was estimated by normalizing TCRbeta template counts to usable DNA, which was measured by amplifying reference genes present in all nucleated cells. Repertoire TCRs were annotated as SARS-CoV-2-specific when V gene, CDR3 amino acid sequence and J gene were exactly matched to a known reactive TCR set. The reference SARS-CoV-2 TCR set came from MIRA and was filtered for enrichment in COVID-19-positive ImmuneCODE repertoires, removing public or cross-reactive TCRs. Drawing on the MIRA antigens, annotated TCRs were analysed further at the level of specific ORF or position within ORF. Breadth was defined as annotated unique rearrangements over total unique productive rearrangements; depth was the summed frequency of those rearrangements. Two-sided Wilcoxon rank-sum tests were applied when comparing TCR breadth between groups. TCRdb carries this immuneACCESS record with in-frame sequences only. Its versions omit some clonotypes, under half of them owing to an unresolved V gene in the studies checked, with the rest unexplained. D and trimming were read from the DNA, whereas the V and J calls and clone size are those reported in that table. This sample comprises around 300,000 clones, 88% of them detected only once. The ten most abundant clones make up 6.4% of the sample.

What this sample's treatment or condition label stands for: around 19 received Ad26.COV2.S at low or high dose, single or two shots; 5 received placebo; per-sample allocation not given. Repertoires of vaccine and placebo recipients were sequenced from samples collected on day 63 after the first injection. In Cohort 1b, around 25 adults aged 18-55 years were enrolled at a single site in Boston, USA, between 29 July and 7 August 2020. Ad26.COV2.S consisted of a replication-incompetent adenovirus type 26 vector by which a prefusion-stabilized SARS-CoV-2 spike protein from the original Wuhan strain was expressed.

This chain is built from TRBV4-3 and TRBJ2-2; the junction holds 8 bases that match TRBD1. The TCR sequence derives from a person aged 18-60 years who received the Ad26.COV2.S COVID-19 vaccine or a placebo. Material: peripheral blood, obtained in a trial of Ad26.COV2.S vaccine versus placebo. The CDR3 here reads CASSQETGALTGKLFF. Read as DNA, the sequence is TGCGCCAGCAGCCAAGAGACAGGGGCTCTGACCGGGAAGCTGTTTTTT.